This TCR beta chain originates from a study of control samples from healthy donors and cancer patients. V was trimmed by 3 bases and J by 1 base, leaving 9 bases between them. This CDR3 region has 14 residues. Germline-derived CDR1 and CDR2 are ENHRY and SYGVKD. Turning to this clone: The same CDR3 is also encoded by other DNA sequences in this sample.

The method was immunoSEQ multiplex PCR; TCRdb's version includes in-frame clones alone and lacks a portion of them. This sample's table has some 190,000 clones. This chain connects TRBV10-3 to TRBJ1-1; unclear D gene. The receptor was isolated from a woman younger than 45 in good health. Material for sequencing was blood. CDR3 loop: CAISEIGPNTEAFF. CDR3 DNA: TGTGCCATCAGTGAAATCGGTCCGAACACTGAAGCTTTCTTT.